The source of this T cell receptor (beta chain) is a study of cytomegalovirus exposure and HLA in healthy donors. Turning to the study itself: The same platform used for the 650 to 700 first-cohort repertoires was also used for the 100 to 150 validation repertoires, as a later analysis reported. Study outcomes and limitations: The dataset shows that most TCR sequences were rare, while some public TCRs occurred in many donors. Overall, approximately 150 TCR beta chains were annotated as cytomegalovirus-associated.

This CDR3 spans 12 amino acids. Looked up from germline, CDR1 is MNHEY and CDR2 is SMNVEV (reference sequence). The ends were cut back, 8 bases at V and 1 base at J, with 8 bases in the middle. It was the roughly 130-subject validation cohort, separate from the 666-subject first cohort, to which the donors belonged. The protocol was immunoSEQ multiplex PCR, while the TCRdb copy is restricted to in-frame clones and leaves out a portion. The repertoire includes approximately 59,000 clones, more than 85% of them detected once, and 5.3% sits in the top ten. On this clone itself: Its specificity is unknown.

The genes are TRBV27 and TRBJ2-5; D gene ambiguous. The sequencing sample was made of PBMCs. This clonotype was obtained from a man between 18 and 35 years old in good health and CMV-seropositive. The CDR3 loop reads CASGQAQETQYF. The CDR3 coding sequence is TGTGCCAGCGGGCAGGCCCAAGAGACCCAGTACTTC.